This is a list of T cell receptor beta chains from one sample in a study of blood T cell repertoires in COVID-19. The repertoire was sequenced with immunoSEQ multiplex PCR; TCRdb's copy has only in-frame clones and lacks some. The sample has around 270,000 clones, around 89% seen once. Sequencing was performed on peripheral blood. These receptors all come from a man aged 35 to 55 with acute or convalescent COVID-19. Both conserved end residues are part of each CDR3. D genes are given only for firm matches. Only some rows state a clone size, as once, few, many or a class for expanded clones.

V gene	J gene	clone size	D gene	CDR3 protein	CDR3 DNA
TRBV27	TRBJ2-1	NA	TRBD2	CASSLLRGGYNEQFF	TGTGCCAGCAGTTTACTGCGGGGGGGCTATAATGAGCAGTTCTTC
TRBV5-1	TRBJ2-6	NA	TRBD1	CASSPGGSGANVLTF	TGCGCCAGCAGCCCAGGGGGTTCCGGGGCCAACGTCCTGACTTTC
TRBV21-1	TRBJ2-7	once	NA	CASSKPDRGLYEQYF	TGTGCCAGCAGCAAGCCTGACAGGGGGCTCTACGAGCAGTACTTC
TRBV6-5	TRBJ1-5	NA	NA	CASRGRREQPQHF	TGTGCCAGCAGAGGCCGGAGGGAACAGCCCCAGCATTTT
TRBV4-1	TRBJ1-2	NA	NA	CASSQGTRGSAYGYTF	TGCGCCAGCAGCCAAGGTACCCGCGGGTCTGCCTATGGCTACACCTTC
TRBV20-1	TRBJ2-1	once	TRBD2	CSASLAGLRNEQFF	TGCAGTGCTAGTCTAGCGGGCCTTCGGAATGAGCAGTTCTTC
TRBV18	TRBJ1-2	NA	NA	CASSPLTGTNYGYTF	TGTGCCAGCTCACCCCTAACAGGGACAAACTATGGCTACACCTTC
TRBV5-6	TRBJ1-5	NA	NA	CASSFHTIGPQHF	TGTGCCAGCAGTTTCCACACCATTGGGCCCCAGCATTTT
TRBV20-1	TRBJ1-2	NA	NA	CSAPIQDRGTF	TGCAGTGCTCCTATACAGGACCGAGGTACCTTC
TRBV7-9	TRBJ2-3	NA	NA	CASSRAQGTQYF	TGTGCCAGCAGCCGTGCGCAGGGTACGCAGTATTTT
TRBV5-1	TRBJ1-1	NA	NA	CASSLSGTQVEAFF	TGCGCCAGCAGCTTATCCGGGACTCAAGTTGAAGCTTTCTTT
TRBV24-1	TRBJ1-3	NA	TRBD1	CATSGGGNTIYF	TGTGCCACCTCAGGGGGAGGAAACACCATATATTTT
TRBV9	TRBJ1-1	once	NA	CASSVALGGTEAFF	TGTGCCAGCAGCGTAGCGTTAGGGGGCACTGAAGCTTTCTTT
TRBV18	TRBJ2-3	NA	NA	CASSPLDTGDTQYF	TGTGCCAGCTCACCTCTGGACACCGGGGATACGCAGTATTTT
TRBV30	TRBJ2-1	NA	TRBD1	CAWNRDRYYNEQFF	TGTGCCTGGAATCGGGACAGGTACTACAATGAGCAGTTCTTC
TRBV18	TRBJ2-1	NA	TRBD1	CASSTRGTGSNYNEQFF	TGTGCCAGCTCAACAAGAGGGACAGGGAGCAACTACAATGAGCAGTTCTTC
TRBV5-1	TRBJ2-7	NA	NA	CASSLDGTWAF	TGCGCCAGCAGCTTGGACGGCACGTGGGCATTC
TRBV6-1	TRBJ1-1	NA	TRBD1	CASSARTGVLNTEAFF	TGTGCCAGCAGTGCCAGGACAGGGGTCCTGAACACTGAAGCTTTCTTT
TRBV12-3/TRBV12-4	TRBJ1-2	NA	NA	CASSPDTYYGYTF	TGTGCCAGCAGTCCGGACACCTACTATGGCTACACCTTC
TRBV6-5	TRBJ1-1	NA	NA	CASSRRHNTEAFF	TGTGCCAGCAGTCGTCGACATAACACTGAAGCTTTCTTT
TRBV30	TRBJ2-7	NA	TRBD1	CAWSGTGGIEQYF	TGTGCCTGGAGTGGAACAGGGGGAATCGAGCAGTACTTC
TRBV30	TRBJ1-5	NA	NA	CAWSPPGFSNQPQHF	TGTGCCTGGAGTCCACCGGGTTTTAGCAATCAGCCCCAGCATTTT
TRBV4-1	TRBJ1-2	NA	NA	CASSQESGLGYTF	TGCGCCAGCAGCCAAGAGTCAGGTCTTGGCTACACCTTC
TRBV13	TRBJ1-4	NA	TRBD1	CASSSGQGSEKLFF	TGTGCCAGCAGCTCGGGACAGGGAAGTGAAAAACTGTTTTTT
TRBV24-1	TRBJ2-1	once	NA	CATSDSGGRGSSYNEQFF	TGTGCCACCAGTGATTCCGGGGGGAGGGGGAGCTCCTACAATGAGCAGTTCTTC
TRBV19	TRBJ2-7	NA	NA	CASSIDRGTYEQYF	TGTGCCAGTAGTATAGACAGGGGAACCTACGAGCAGTACTTC
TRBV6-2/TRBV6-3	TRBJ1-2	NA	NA	CASSYKRRQTTNYGYTF	TGTGCCAGCAGTTATAAGAGACGACAGACAACTAACTATGGCTACACCTTC
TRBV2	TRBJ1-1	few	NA	CASNNGVLGTEAFF	TGTGCCAGCAACAACGGGGTCCTGGGCACTGAAGCTTTCTTT
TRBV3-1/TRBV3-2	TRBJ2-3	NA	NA	CASSQELGGSITDTQYF	TGTGCCAGCAGCCAAGAGCTGGGGGGATCAATCACAGATACGCAGTATTTT
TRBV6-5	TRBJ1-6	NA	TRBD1	CAGRTGDSPLHF	TGTGCCGGAAGGACAGGGGATTCACCCCTCCACTTT
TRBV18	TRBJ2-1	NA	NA	CASSPEGQQQFF	TGTGCCAGCTCACCCGAGGGACAACAGCAGTTCTTC
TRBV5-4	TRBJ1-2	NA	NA	CASSLAGGDGYTF	TGTGCCAGCAGCTTGGCGGGAGGGGATGGCTACACCTTC
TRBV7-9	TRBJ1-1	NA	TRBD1	CASSLVGQGDTEAFF	TGTGCCAGCAGCTTAGTAGGACAGGGGGACACTGAAGCTTTCTTT
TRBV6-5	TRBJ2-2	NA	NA	CASSPGSNTGELFF	TGTGCCAGCAGCCCCGGTTCCAACACCGGGGAGCTGTTTTTT
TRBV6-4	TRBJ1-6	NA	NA	CASSEIVGAGTYNSPLHF	TGTGCCAGCAGTGAAATAGTCGGGGCGGGGACCTATAATTCACCCCTCCACTTT
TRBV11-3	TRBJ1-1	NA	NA	CASSFYGDTEAFF	TGTGCCAGCAGCTTTTACGGAGACACTGAAGCTTTCTTT
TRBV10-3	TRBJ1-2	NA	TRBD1	CAISPGQGIYGYTF	TGTGCCATCAGCCCGGGACAGGGCATCTATGGCTACACCTTC
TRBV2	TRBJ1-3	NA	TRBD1	CASRQGAAGNTIYF	TGTGCCAGCAGGCAGGGGGCGGCTGGAAACACCATATATTTT
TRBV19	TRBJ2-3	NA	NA	CASSNRVTDTQYF	TGTGCCAGTAGTAACAGGGTTACAGATACGCAGTATTTT
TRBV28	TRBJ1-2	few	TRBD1	CASTPGTATLYYGYTF	TGTGCCAGCACCCCGGGGACAGCCACACTCTACTATGGCTACACCTTC
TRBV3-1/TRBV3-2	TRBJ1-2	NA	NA	CASSQRQNFYGYTF	TGTGCCAGCAGCCAAAGACAGAACTTCTATGGCTACACCTTC